Below, 17 T cell receptor beta chains from the same sample are listed, as sequenced in a study of shared clonotypes between healthy human individuals. Clones were read by immunoSEQ multiplex PCR, and TCRdb kept only the in-frame ones, dropping some. The sample has about 1.5 million clones, 98% seen once; the top ten hold less than 0.55%. The sample was naive CD4+ T cells sorted from blood. Subset indicated: CD45RA+ positively selected. The receptors here all came from a man between 25 and 39 years old in good health.

The rearrangement joins TRBV29-1 to TRBJ1-1; 7 nucleotides agree with TRBD1. The J segment lost 4 bases and the V segment lost 5 bases, leaving 10 bases of the junction unmatched. This CDR3 region has 14 residues. Germline assignment: CDR1 SQVTM and CDR2 ANQGSEA. The DNA of the CDR3 is TGCAGCGTTAGGGGGCGGCAGGGGATCACTGAAGCTTTCTTT. It codes for CSVRGRQGITEAFF.

The rearrangement links TRBV9 to TRBJ1-6; D is ambiguous. This CDR3 region has 13 residues. Trimming took off 3 bases at V and 10 bases at J, with 11 bases between the two ends. Germline CDR1 SGDLS, CDR2 YYNGEE. The CDR3 DNA reads as TGTGCCAGCAGCGAGGTTTTGGGGTCACCCCTCCACTTT. It is translated as CASSEVLGSPLHF.

This chain links TRBV10-3 with TRBJ2-5; tentative D call: TRBD1 (6 bases). The CDR3 runs to 14 residues. Germline assignment: CDR1 ENHRY and CDR2 SYGVKD. The germline V and J ends were trimmed by 5 bases and 3 bases, with 13 bases remaining between them. The CDR3 is CAISRDTQKETQYF. The DNA for the CDR3 is TGTGCCATCAGTCGGGACACCCAGAAAGAGACCCAGTACTTC.

The chain couples TRBV5-1 to TRBJ2-1, with D possibly TRBD1 on 5 matching bases. The germline gives CDR1 SGHRS, CDR2 YFSETQ. This CDR3 contains 14 residues. The germline V and J ends were trimmed by 4 bases and 6 bases, with 14 bases remaining between them. The CDR3 DNA is TGCGCCAGCAGCCTGGGGCATGCATCCAATGAGCAGTTCTTC. Protein sequence: CASSLGHASNEQFF.

This chain uses TRBV6-1 with TRBJ1-1; TRBD1 matches 7 bases. This CDR3 spans 13 amino acids. V dropped 4 bases and J dropped 5; count of bases not matched to a gene: 4. The germline V gene has CDR1 MNHNS and CDR2 SASEGT. CDR3 in amino acids: CASSAPGGTEAFF. CDR3 DNA sequence: TGTGCCAGCAGTGCCCCAGGGGGAACTGAAGCTTTCTTT.

This rearrangement joins TRBV6-6 to TRBJ2-2; 7 bases line up with TRBD1. The V segment lost 6 bases and the J segment 6 bases; nucleotides outside the gene matches: 10. The CDR3 is 15 amino acids. Germline CDR1 is MNHNY and CDR2 is SVGAGI (reference sequence). The CDR3 region has the DNA TGTGCCAGCAGGGCAGACAGGGCGTGGTCCGGGGAGCTGTTTTTT. This gives the protein CASRADRAWSGELFF.

This clone was counted once. This sequence joins TRBV13 and TRBJ2-2; 9 bases are a match to TRBD1. The V and J ends lost 3 bases and 5 bases, in that order; junction bases with no gene match: 19. This CDR3 has 20 amino acids. The germline gives CDR1 PRHDT, CDR2 FYEKMQ (reference sequence). CDR3 DNA sequence: TGTGCCAGCAGCTTTTACCCAAAGGGCCCGGGACAGGGAAGGACCGGGGAGCTGTTTTTT. Translating it yields CASSFYPKGPGQGRTGELFF.

V is TRBV7-2 and J is TRBJ2-7; a possible D gene is TRBD1 (6 bases). Germline CDR1 SGHTA, CDR2 FQGNSA. V shed 1 base and J shed 0 bases, with 13 bases lying between them. This CDR3 region has 16 residues. CDR3 in amino acids: CASSLGRQDVSYEQYF. The CDR3 coding sequence is TGTGCCAGCAGCTTAGGTAGACAGGATGTCTCCTACGAGCAGTACTTC.

The CDR3 region has the DNA TGTGCCAGCAGCGCAAGGACAGGGGGTGACACCGGGGAGCTGTTTTTT. Translated, it gives CASSARTGGDTGELFF. This chain joins TRBV9 and TRBJ2-2, with TRBD1 identical over 10 bases. CDR1 and CDR2 from the germline V gene are SGDLS and YYNGEE. J lost 3 bases, V lost 3 bases, and 5 bases had no gene match. The CDR3 has 16 residues. Variable domain in full (rest from reference TRBV9 and TRBJ2-2): DSGVTQTPKHLITATGQRVTLRCSPRSGDLSVYWYQQSLDQGLQFLIQYYNGEERAKGNILERFSAQQFPDLHSELNLSSLELGDSALYFCASSARTGGDTGELFFGEGSRLTVL.

The chain couples TRBV27 to TRBJ2-1; the match to TRBD2 covers 12 bases. CDR1 and CDR2 from the germline V gene are MNHEY and SMNVEV (reference sequence). Losses at the gene ends were 2 bases for V and 4 bases for J; bases not matched to a gene: 6. There are 17 residues in the CDR3. The CDR3 DNA reads as TGTGCCAGCAGTTTAGGGCTAGCGGGGGGGATTTACAATGAGCAGTTCTTC. Translating it yields CASSLGLAGGIYNEQFF.

The chain recombines TRBV5-1 with TRBJ2-6; D might be TRBD1 (6 bases). The V gene lost 6 bases and the J gene lost 3 bases, with 13 bases spanning the gap. The germline V gene encodes CDR1 SGHRS and CDR2 YFSETQ. The CDR3 runs 15 residues. For the CDR3, the DNA is TGCGCCAGCATGAGACAGGTTGGTGGGGCCAACGTCCTGACTTTC. Protein: CASMRQVGGANVLTF.

This clone was recorded a few times. The rearrangement joins TRBV18 to TRBJ2-2, with no clear D. Looked up from germline, CDR1 is KGHSH and CDR2 is LQKENI. The CDR3 covers 12 residues. The germline V and J ends were trimmed by 0 bases and 10 bases, with 6 bases remaining between them. The CDR3 loop is CASSPPTKELFF. The CDR3 DNA follows: TGTGCCAGCTCACCACCTACAAAGGAGCTGTTTTTT.

This chain uses TRBV7-2 with TRBJ1-4; TRBD1 is a possible D gene (5 bases). The CDR3 loop spans 13 amino acids. V was cut by 2 bases and J by 8 bases, with 9 bases left in between. Germline CDR1 reads SGHTA; CDR2 reads FQGNSA. The chain's CDR3 is CASSLQGREKLFF. CDR3 nucleotides: TGTGCCAGCAGCTTACAGGGACGGGAAAAACTGTTTTTT.

The DNA for the CDR3 is TGTGCCAGCAGCTTAGCGGGAGGAAGCCAGCGGTACGAGCAGTACTTC. It encodes CASSLAGGSQRYEQYF. The V call is TRBV7-8, the J call TRBJ2-7, with D tentatively TRBD2 (6 bases). Germline CDR1 SGHVS, CDR2 FQNEAQ. This CDR3 contains 16 residues. V was trimmed by 0 bases and J by 4 bases, leaving 16 bases between them.

The chain is built from TRBV19 and TRBJ2-7, with D possibly TRBD2 on 6 matching bases. The length of the CDR3 is 14 residues. Germline loops: CDR1 LNHDA, CDR2 SQIVND (reference sequence). Trimming took 5 bases from V and 0 from J, leaving 11 bases between them. CDR3 coding DNA: TGTGCCAGTAGTGTAGCGGACAACTCCTACGAGCAGTACTTC. Its protein product is CASSVADNSYEQYF.

The chain is built from TRBV28 and TRBJ2-7; possible D gene TRBD2, 5 bases. The CDR3 runs 15 residues. V was cut by 3 bases and J by 3 bases, with 15 bases left in between. The germline V gene has CDR1 MDHEN and CDR2 SYDVKM. As DNA, the CDR3 is TGTGCCAGCAGTTTCGACCCCAGCGGCGACTACGAGCAGTACTTC. It translates to CASSFDPSGDYEQYF.

Note on this clone: Other DNA sequences in the sample encode the same CDR3. CDR3 DNA sequence: TGCGCCAGCAGCGCGGACAGGGAGACCCAGTACTTC. Its translation is CASSADRETQYF. The rearrangement joins TRBV5-1 to TRBJ2-5, with 7 bases that match TRBD1. After removal of 4 bases from V and 5 bases from J, the junction contained 2 bases not matched to a gene. This CDR3 spans 12 amino acids. Germline lookup yields CDR1 SGHRS and CDR2 YFSETQ.